This is a list of T cell receptor beta chains from one sample in a study of immune characterization of retroperitoneal liposarcoma. TCRdb ran MiXCR on the PCR reads and lists one entry per CDR3 protein. The sample shows about 10,000 distinct CDR3 sequences, approximately 30% of them seen only once. Input material: tumor tissue. The receptors stem from a male donor with retroperitoneal liposarcoma. Each CDR3 is given with its conserved first and last residue. The D gene is left open where the match is weak.

. | TRBV11-2 | CASSLGIRGDGRETQFF
. | TRBV28 | CASSTGTYEQYF
TRBD1 | TRBV6-5 | CASSRNAGTGVNEQFF
TRBD2 | TRBV6-1 | CASSISGHDSYEQFF
TRBD2 | TRBV6-1 | CASSVSLAGGGNEQFF
TRBD2 | TRBV24-1 | CATSDRRTSGRLHEQFF
. | TRBV11-2 | CASSLDPPFLDSYNEQYF
. | TRBV6-6 | CASSYWRLYEQYF
TRBD1 | TRBV27 | CASSLYPGQIGETQYF
. | TRBV7-2 | CASSLRGSALHF
TRBD2 | TRBV6-1 | CASSNNGGGRRNEQFF
TRBD1 | TRBV27 | CASSGPGGGTDTQYF
TRBD1 | TRBV7-2 | CASSSETGTSYEQYF
TRBD2 | TRBV28 | CASSSAGLAVYEQFF
TRBD2 | TRBV7-2 | CASSFYLAGDVDSYEQFF
TRBD1 | TRBV6-1 | CASSESPGTGVETQYF
. | TRBV25-1 | CASSEARQPLAKNIQYF
. | TRBV6-1 | CASSYAGELFF
. | TRBV12-3/TRBV12-4 | CASSLAQGNTEAFF
TRBD2 | TRBV27 | CASSLGPPGLAGGWETQYF
. | TRBV6-1 | CASIRGGAYNEQYF
. | TRBV6-1 | CASSKGPLQNTQYF